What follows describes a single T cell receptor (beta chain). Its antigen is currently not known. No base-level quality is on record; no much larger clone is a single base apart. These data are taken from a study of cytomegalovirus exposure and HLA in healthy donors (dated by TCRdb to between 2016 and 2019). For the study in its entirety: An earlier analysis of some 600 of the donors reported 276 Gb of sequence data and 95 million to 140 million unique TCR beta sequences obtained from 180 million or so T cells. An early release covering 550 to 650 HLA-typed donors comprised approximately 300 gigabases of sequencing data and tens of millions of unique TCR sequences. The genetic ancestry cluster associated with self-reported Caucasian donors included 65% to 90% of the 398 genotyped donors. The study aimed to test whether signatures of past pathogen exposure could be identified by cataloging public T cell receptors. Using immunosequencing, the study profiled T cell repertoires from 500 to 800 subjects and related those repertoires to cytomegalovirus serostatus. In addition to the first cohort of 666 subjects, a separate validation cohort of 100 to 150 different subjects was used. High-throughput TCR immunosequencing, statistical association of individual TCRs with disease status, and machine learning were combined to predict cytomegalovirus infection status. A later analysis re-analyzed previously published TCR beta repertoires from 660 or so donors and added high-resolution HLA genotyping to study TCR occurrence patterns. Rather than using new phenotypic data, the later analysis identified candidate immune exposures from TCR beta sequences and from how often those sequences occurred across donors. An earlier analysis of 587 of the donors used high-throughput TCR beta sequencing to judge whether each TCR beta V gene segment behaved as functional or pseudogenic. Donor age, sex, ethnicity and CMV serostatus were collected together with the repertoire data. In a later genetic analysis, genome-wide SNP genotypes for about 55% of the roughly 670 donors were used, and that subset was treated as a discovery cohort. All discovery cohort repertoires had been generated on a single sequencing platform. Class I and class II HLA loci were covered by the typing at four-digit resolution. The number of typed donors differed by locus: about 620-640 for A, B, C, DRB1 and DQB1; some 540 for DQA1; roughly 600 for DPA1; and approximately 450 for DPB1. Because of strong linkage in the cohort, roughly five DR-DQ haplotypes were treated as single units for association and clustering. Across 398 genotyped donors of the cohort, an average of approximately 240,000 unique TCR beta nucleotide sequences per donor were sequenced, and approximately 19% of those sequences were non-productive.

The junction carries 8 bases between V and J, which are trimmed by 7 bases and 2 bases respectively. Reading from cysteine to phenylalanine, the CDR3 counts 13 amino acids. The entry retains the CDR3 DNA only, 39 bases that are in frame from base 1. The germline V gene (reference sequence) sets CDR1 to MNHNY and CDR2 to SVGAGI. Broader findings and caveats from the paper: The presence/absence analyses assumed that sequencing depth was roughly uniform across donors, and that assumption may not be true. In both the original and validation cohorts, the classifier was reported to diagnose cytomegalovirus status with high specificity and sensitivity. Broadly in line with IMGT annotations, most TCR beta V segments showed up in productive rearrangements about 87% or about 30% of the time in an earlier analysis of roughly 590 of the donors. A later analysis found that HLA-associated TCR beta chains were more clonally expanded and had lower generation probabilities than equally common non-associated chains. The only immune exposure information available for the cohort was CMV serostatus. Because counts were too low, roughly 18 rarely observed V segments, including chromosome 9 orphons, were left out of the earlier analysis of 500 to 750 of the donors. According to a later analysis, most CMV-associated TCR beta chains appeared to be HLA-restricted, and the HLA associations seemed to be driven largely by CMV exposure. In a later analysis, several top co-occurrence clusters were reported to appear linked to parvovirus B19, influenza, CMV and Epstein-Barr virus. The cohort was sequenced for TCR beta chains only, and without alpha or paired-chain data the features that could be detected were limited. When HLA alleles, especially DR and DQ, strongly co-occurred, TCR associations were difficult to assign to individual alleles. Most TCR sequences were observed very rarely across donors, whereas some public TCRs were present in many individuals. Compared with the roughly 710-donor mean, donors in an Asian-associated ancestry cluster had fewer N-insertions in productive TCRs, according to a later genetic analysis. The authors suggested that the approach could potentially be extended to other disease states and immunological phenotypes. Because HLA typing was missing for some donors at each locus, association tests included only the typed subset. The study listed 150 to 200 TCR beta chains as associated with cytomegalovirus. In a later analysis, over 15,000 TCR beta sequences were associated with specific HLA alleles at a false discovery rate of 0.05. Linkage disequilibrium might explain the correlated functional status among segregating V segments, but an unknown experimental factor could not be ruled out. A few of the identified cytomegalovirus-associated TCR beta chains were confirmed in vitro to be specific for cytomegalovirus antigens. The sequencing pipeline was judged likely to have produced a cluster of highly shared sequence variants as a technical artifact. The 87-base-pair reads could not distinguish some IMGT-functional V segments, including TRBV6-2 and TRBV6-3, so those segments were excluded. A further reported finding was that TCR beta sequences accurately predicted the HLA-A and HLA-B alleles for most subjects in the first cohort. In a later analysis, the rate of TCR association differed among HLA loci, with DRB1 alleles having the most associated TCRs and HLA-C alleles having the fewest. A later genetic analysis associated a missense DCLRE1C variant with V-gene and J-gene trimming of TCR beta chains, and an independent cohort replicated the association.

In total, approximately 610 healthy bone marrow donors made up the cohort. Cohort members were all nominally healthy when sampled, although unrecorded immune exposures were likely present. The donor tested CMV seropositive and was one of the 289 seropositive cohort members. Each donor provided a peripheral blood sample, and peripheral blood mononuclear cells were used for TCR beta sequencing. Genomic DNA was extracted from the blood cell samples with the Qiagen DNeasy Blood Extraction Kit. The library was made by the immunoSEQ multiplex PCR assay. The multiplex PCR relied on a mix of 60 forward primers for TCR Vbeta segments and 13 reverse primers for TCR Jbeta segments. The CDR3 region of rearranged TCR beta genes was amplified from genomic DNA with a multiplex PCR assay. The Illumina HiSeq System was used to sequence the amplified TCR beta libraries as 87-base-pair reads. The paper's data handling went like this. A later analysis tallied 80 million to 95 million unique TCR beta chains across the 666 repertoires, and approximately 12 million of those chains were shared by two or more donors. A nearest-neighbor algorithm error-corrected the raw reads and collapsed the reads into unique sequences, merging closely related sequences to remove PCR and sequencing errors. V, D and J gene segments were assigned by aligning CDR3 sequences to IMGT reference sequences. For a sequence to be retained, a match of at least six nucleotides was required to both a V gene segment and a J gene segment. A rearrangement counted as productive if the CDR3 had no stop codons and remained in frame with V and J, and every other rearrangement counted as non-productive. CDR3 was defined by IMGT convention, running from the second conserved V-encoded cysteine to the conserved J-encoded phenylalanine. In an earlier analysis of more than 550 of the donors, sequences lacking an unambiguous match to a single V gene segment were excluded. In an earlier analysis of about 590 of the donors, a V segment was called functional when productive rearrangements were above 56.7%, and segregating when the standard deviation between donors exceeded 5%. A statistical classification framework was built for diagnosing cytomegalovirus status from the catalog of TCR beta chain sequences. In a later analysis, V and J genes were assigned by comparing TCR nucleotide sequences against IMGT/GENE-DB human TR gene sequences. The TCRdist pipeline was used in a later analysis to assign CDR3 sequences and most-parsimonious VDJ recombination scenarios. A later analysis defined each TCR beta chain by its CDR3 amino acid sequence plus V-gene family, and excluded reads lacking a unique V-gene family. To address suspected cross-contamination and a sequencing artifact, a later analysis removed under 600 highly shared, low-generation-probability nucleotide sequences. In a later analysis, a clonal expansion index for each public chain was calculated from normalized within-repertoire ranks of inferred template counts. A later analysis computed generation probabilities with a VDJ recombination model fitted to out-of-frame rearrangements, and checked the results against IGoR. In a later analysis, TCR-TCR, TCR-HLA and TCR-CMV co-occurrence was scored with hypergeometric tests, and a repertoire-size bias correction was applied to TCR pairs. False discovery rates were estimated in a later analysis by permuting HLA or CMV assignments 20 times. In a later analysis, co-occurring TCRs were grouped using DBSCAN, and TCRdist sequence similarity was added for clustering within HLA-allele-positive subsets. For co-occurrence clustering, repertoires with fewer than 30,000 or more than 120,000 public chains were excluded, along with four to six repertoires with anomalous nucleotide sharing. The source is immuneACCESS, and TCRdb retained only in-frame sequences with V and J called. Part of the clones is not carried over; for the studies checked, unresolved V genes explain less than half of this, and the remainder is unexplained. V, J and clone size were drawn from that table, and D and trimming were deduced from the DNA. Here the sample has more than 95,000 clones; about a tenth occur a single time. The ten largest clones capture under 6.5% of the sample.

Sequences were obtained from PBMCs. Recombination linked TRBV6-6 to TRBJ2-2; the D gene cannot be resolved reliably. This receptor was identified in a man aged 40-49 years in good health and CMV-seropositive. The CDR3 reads CASTTFNTGELFF. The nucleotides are TGTGCCAGCACCACATTCAACACCGGGGAGCTGTTTTTT.